The 17 T cell receptor beta chains below were found in one sample sequenced in a study of low-dose radiotherapy and immunotherapy resistance in tumors. Time point defined: after trial treatment. The treatment is: LDRT plus nivolumab, ipilimumab, low-dose cyclophosphamide and aspirin (RACIN trial). Gene-specific TRAV and TRBV primers were used for first-strand cDNA, covering alpha and beta chains. TCR amplification used roughly 20 PCR cycles, a constant-region primer and a V-primer adapter. TCRdb reprocessed the reads via MiXCR and lists one record per CDR3 protein. Here the sample spans approximately 100,000 distinct CDR3 sequences, less than 25% being singletons. The sample consisted of PBMCs, taken after low-dose radiotherapy plus immunotherapy. These receptors were obtained from a male donor with prostate cancer.

The chain joins TRBV5-6 to TRBJ2-5; D ambiguous. Germline assignment: CDR1 SGHDT and CDR2 YYEEEE. Trimming cost V 4 bases and J 7 bases, with 11 bases left between them. The CDR3 runs 12 residues. CDR3 region: CASSTYLATQYF. DNA of the CDR3: TGTGCCAGCAGCACATATCTGGCGACCCAGTACTTC.

This clonotype was counted ten times or more. The V gene is TRBV7-8, the J gene TRBJ2-2, with a possible D match to TRBD2 (6 bases). This CDR3 has 18 amino acids. The germline V gene has CDR1 SGHVS and CDR2 FQNEAQ. Trimming took 3 bases from V and 1 from J, leaving 18 bases between them. The CDR3 region has the DNA TGTGCCAGCAGCTTTTGGAGGGCGGGACGGGAGAACACCGGGGAGCTGTTTTTT. It yields the protein CASSFWRAGRENTGELFF.

At least ten counts were recorded for this clonotype. This sequence joins TRBV20-1 and TRBJ1-3, with TRBD1 as a possible D gene (6 bases). This CDR3 spans 13 amino acids. Germline V CDR1 and CDR2: DFQATT, SNEGSKA (reference sequence). The V end lost 6 bases, the J end lost 4 bases, and 13 bases lay between the germline ends. This CDR3 is CSARRGSGNTIYF. The CDR3 region has the DNA TGCAGTGCCAGGAGGGGGTCCGGAAACACCATATATTTT.

This clonotype appeared many times. The V call is TRBV4-1, the J call TRBJ1-6, with TRBD1 as a possible D gene (6 bases). Trimming took off 4 bases at V and 10 bases at J, with 14 bases between the two ends. The CDR3 extends over 14 amino acids. The germline CDR1 and CDR2 sequences are MGHRA and YSYEKL. CDR3 protein: CASSLEGVNSPLHF. For the CDR3, the DNA is TGCGCCAGCAGCCTTGAGGGGGTCAACTCACCCCTCCACTTT.

This clonotype was recorded many times. The rearrangement links TRBV5-1 to TRBJ2-3, with TRBD2 identical over 7 bases. Unmatched junction bases numbered 6, after V lost 4 bases and J lost 4 bases. Germline V gene data show CDR1 as SGHRS and CDR2 as YFSETQ. The CDR3 is 14 amino acids. CDR3 protein: CASSATSTADTQYF. The DNA for the CDR3 is TGCGCCAGCAGCGCGACTAGCACCGCAGATACGCAGTATTTT.

This clonotype was found many times. This chain uses TRBV10-3 with TRBJ2-3; D unresolved. V lost 5 bases, J lost 5 bases, and 14 bases lay in between. This CDR3 is built from 14 residues. Per germline, CDR1 ENHRY and CDR2 SYGVKD. The CDR3 region is CAISPNRQLDTQYF. For the CDR3, the DNA is TGTGCCATCAGTCCAAACAGACAATTAGATACGCAGTATTTT.

This clonotype appeared once. The chain combines TRBV15 with TRBJ2-3, with 8 bases fitting TRBD2. The CDR3 totals 15 residues. J gave up 4 bases and V 2 bases, and 5 bases lay outside the gene matches. Germline CDR1 is LNHNV and CDR2 is YYDKDF (reference sequence). CDR3 region: CATSRSGGLADTQYF. DNA for the CDR3: TGTGCCACCAGCAGATCGGGGGGGCTTGCAGATACGCAGTATTTT.

This clonotype came up many times. The rearrangement uses TRBV29-1 and TRBJ1-5; D uncertain. CDR1 is SQVTM and CDR2 is ANQGSEA in the germline V gene. The CDR3 has 15 residues. V was pared by 1 base and J by 0 bases, with 10 bases between. DNA of the CDR3: TGCAGCGTTGAAGGGCAGGTTTTTAGCAATCAGCCCCAGCATTTT. It is translated as CSVEGQVFSNQPQHF. Drawing the rest from reference TRBV29-1 and TRBJ1-5, the complete variable domain is SAVISQKPSRDICQRGTSLTIQCQVDSQVTMMFWYRQQPGQSLTLIATANQGSEATYESGFVIDKFPISRPNLTFSTLTVSNMSPEDSSIYLCSVEGQVFSNQPQHFGDGTRLSIL.

The chain couples TRBV11-2 to TRBJ2-4, with D possibly TRBD2 on 6 matching bases. Germline V lookup: CDR1 SGHAT, CDR2 FQNNGV. The CDR3 extends over 17 amino acids. Trimming removed 6 bases at V and 2 bases at J, with 20 bases between. The DNA for the CDR3 is TGTGCCAGCAGGCCGGGAGTTGGCAGGCGGACCAAAAACATTCAGTACTTC. As protein: CASRPGVGRRTKNIQYF.

This clonotype was found many times. The V call is TRBV12-3 or TRBV12-4, the J call TRBJ2-1; 8 bases agree with TRBD2. The CDR3 consists of 14 residues. V was clipped by 5 bases and J by 9 bases; unmatched bases: 9. DNA of the CDR3: TGTGCCAGCAGTGCGGGACTAGTCGATACTGAGCAGTTCTTC. Translation: CASSAGLVDTEQFF.

The chain employs TRBV19 and TRBJ2-1; D possibly corresponds to TRBD2 (7 bases). This CDR3 contains 14 residues. Germline CDR1 reads LNHDA; CDR2 reads SQIVND (reference sequence). The germline V and J ends were trimmed by 3 bases and 7 bases, with 13 bases remaining between them. CDR3 amino acids: CASSMRGLGNEQFF. The CDR3 DNA reads as TGTGCCAGTAGTATGCGGGGGCTGGGAAATGAGCAGTTCTTC.

This clonotype was detected ten times or more. The V gene is TRBV5-1, the J gene TRBJ1-1; perhaps TRBD1 as D (6 bases). Germline CDR1 SGHRS, CDR2 YFSETQ. The CDR3 consists of 16 residues. V was trimmed by 4 bases and J by 0 bases, leaving 16 bases between them. CDR3: CASSPSGTSMNTEAFF. The CDR3 nucleotides read TGCGCCAGCAGCCCCTCCGGGACAAGCATGAACACTGAAGCTTTCTTT.

This clonotype has a count of ten or more. The rearrangement uses TRBV5-1 and TRBJ2-2, with TRBD1 identical over 9 bases. Germline V gives CDR1 SGHRS, CDR2 YFSETQ. With V trimmed by 4 bases and J by 0 bases, 4 bases remained unmatched. This CDR3 comprises 16 residues. This CDR3 is CASSRHRGPNTGELFF. The CDR3 DNA reads as TGCGCCAGCAGCCGTCACAGGGGGCCGAACACCGGGGAGCTGTTTTTT. Looking up the rest from reference TRBV5-1 and TRBJ2-2 gives the full variable domain: KAGVTQTPRYLIKTRGQQVTLSCSPISGHRSVSWYQQTPGQGLQFLFEYFSETQRNKGNFPGRFSGRQFSNSRSEMNVSTLELGDSALYLCASSRHRGPNTGELFFGEGSRLTVL.

This sequence joins TRBV3-1 and TRBJ1-2, with D possibly matching TRBD1 (5 bases). This CDR3 is built from 15 residues. Trimming pared 3 bases from V and 7 bases from J, leaving 18 bases between. Germline values: CDR1 LGHDT, CDR2 YNNKEL (reference sequence). CDR3 in amino acids: CASSHGSGPAGGYTF. CDR3 nucleotide sequence: TGTGCCAGCAGCCATGGGTCGGGGCCTGCTGGTGGCTACACCTTC. Combining the CDR3 with reference TRBV3-1 and TRBJ1-2 gives the whole variable domain DTAVSQTPKYLVTQMGNDKSIKCEQNLGHDTMYWYKQDSKKFLKIMFSYNNKELIINETVPNRFSPKSPDKAHLNLHINSLELGDSAVYFCASSHGSGPAGGYTFGSGTRLTVV.

In this sample, this clonotype turned up many times. The gene calls are TRBV6-1 and TRBJ2-3, with TRBD2 as a possible D gene (5 bases). The CDR3 extends over 16 amino acids. V gave up 2 bases and J gave up 2 bases, with 14 bases separating them. Germline V gene sequence: CDR1 MNHNS, CDR2 SASEGT. The CDR3 DNA is TGTGCCAGCAGTGAAACCCTGGACTCATACACAGATACGCAGTATTTT. This sequence encodes CASSETLDSYTDTQYF.

This clonotype was detected ten times or more. The J gene is TRBJ1-5, the V gene TRBV7-8, with D tentatively TRBD1 (5 bases). Trimming shortened V by 1 base and J by 1 base, and 26 bases separated the two germline ends. The CDR3 is made up of 21 amino acids. Germline CDR1 reads SGHVS; CDR2 reads FQNEAQ. DNA for the CDR3: TGTGCCAGCAGCTTAGGGGCGGGTGCGCGCACGGGGGTAATCAGCAATCAGCCCCAGCATTTT. Protein product: CASSLGAGARTGVISNQPQHF.

At least ten counts were recorded for this clonotype. The chain joins TRBV20-1 to TRBJ2-5; 9 nucleotides line up with TRBD2. Trimming removed 5 bases from V and 3 bases from J; junction bases left unmatched: 7. The CDR3 extends over 14 amino acids. Per the germline V gene, CDR1 is DFQATT and CDR2 is SNEGSKA (reference sequence). CDR3 protein: CSAGGLAGKETQYF. The DNA for the CDR3 is TGCAGTGCTGGCGGGCTAGCGGGGAAAGAGACCCAGTACTTC.